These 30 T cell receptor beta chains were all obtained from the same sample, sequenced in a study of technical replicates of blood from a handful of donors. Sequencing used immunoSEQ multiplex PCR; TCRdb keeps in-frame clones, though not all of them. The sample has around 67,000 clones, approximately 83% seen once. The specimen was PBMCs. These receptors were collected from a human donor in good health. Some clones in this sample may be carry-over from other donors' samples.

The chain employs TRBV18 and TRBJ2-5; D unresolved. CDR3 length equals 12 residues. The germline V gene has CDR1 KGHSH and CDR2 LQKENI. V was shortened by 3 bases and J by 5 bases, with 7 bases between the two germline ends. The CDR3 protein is CASSPVQETQYF. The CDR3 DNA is TGTGCCAGCTCACCGGTCCAGGAGACCCAGTACTTC.

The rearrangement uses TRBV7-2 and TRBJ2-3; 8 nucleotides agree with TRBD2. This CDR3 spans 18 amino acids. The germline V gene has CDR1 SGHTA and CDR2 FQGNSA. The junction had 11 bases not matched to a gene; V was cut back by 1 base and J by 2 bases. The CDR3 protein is CASSLGGSGGMYTDTQYF. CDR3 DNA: TGTGCCAGCAGCTTAGGAGGGAGCGGGGGCATGTACACAGATACGCAGTATTTT.

CDR3 bases: TGTGCCAGCAGTTTAAGGACTAGCGGGAGGCACGAGCAGTACTTC. Protein: CASSLRTSGRHEQYF. The chain combines TRBV13 with TRBJ2-7; 14 nucleotides match TRBD2. Germline V gene data show CDR1 as PRHDT and CDR2 as FYEKMQ (reference sequence). The CDR3 extends over 15 amino acids. V dropped 6 bases and J dropped 5; count of bases not matched to a gene: 6.

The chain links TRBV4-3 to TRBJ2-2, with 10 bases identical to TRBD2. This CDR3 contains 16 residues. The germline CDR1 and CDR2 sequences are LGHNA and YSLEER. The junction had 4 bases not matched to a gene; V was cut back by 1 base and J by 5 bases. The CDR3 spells CASSQVPAGGTGELFF. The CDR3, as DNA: TGCGCCAGCAGCCAAGTTCCAGCGGGGGGGACCGGGGAGCTGTTTTTT.

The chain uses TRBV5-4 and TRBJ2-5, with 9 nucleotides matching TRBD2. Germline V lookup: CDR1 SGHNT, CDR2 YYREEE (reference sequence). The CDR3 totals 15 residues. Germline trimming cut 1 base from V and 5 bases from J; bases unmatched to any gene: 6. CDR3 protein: CASSLIGGGAETQYF. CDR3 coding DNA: TGTGCCAGCAGCTTGATTGGCGGGGGGGCCGAGACCCAGTACTTC.

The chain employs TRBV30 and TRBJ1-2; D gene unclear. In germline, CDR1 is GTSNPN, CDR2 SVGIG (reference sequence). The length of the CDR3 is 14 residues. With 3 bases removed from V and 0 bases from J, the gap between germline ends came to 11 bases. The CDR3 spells CAWREGWTNYGYTF. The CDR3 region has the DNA TGTGCCTGGAGGGAGGGTTGGACTAACTATGGCTACACCTTC.

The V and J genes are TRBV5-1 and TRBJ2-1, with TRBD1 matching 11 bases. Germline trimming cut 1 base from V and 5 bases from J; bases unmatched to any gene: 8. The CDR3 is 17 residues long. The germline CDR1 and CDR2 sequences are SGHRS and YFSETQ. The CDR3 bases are TGCGCCAGCAGCTTGTGGGGGGACAGGGGGATCGACAATGAGCAGTTCTTC. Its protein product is CASSLWGDRGIDNEQFF. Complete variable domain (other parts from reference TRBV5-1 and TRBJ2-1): KAGVTQTPRYLIKTRGQQVTLSCSPISGHRSVSWYQQTPGQGLQFLFEYFSETQRNKGNFPGRFSGRQFSNSRSEMNVSTLELGDSALYLCASSLWGDRGIDNEQFFGPGTRLTVL.

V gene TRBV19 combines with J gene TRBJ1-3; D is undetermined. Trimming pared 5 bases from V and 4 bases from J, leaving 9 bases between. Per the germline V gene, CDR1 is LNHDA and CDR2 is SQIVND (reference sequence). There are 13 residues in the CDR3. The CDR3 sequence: CASSRRSGNTIYF. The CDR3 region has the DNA TGTGCCAGTAGTCGGAGGTCCGGAAACACCATATATTTT.

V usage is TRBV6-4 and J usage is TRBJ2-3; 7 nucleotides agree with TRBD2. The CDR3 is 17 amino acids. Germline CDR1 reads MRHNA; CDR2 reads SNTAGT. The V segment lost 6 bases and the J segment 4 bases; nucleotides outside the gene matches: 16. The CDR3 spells CASSLGPGGGTSDTQYF. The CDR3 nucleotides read TGTGCCAGCAGCCTGGGACCGGGAGGTGGTACCTCAGATACGCAGTATTTT.

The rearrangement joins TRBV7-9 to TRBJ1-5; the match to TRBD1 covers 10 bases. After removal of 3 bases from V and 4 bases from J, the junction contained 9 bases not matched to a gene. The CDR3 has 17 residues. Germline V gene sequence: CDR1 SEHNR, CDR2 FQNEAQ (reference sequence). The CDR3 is CASSFWVGTGENQPQHF. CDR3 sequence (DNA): TGTGCCAGCAGCTTTTGGGTCGGGACAGGGGAAAATCAGCCCCAGCATTTT.

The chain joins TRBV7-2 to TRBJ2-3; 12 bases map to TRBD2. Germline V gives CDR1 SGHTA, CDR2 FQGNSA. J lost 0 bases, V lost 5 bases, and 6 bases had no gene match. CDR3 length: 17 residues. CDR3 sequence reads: CASSLGTSGPSTDTQYF. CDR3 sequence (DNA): TGTGCCAGCAGCCTGGGGACTAGCGGGCCGAGCACAGATACGCAGTATTTT.

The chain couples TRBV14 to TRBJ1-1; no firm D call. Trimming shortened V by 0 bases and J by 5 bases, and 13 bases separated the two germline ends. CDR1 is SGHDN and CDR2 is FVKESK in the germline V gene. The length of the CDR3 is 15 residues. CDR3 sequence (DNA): TGTGCCAGCAGCCAAGATACGGGATTTGGGACTGAAGCTTTCTTT. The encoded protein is CASSQDTGFGTEAFF.

The CDR3, as DNA: TGTGCCAGCAGCTTGGGGACTAGCGGGAGCACCGGGGAGCTGTTTTTT. Translating it yields CASSLGTSGSTGELFF. V gene TRBV7-2 combines with J gene TRBJ2-2; TRBD2 agrees at 14 bases. Germline trimming cut 3 bases from V and 4 bases from J; bases unmatched to any gene: 1. CDR3 length equals 16 residues. Germline V gene lookup returns CDR1 SGHTA and CDR2 FQGNSA.

The CDR3 DNA reads TGTGCCAGCAGTTATGACAGAAGCTCTGGAAACACCATATATTTT. Its protein is CASSYDRSSGNTIYF. This chain links TRBV6-5 with TRBJ1-3; possibly TRBD1 for D (5 bases). The CDR3 runs to 15 residues. The germline V and J ends were trimmed by 3 bases and 0 bases, with 9 bases remaining between them. The germline V gene has CDR1 MNHEY and CDR2 SVGAGI.

The CDR3 DNA follows: TGTGCCAGCAGCTTTTTAGGGGGCGAGCAGTACTTC. It codes for CASSFLGGEQYF. The rearrangement links TRBV7-2 to TRBJ2-7; TRBD1 might be the D (6 bases). V gave up 3 bases and J gave up 6 bases, with 9 bases separating them. CDR1 SGHTA and CDR2 FQGNSA come from the germline V gene. CDR3 length equals 12 residues.

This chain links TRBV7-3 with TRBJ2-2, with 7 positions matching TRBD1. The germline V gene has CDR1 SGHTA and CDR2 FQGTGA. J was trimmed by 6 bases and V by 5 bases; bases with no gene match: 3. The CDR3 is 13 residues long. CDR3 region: CASSTDRAGELFF. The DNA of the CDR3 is TGTGCCAGCAGCACAGACAGGGCCGGGGAGCTGTTTTTT.

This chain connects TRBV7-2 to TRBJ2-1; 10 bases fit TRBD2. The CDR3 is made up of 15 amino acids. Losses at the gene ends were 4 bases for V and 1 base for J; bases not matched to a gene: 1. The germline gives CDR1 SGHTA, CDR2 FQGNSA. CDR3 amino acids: CASSSSGGSYNEQFF. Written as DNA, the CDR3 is TGTGCCAGCAGCTCTAGCGGGGGATCCTACAATGAGCAGTTCTTC.

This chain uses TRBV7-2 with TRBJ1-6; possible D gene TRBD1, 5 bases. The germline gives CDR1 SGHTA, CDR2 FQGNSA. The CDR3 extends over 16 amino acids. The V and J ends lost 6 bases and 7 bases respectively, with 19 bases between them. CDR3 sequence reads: CASRNQGISPNSPLHF. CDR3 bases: TGTGCCAGCAGAAACCAGGGTATATCTCCGAATTCACCCCTCCACTTT.

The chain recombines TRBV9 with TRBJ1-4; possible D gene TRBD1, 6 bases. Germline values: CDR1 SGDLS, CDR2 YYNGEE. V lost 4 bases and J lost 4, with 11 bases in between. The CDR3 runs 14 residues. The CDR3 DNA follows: TGTGCCAGCAGCAGCGAGGGGGTTAATGAAAAACTGTTTTTT. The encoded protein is CASSSEGVNEKLFF.

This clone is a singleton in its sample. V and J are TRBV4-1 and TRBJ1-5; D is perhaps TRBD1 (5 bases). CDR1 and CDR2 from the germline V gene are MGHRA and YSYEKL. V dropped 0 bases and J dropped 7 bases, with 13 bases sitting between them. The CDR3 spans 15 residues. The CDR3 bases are TGCGCCAGCAGCCAAGAAGCCAGGGAGGGGCAGCCCCAGCATTTT. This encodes CASSQEAREGQPQHF.

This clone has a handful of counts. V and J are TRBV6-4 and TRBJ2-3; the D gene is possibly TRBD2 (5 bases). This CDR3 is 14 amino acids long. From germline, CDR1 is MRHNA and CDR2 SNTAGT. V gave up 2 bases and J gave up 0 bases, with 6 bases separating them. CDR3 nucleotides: TGTGCCAGCAGTGACGGGGAGAGCACAGATACGCAGTATTTT. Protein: CASSDGESTDTQYF.

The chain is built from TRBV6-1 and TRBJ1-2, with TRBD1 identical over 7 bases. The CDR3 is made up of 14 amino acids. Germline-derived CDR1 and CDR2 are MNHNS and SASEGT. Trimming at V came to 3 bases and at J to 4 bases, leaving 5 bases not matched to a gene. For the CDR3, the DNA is TGTGCCAGCAGTGAGGGGGGACAGACCTATGGCTACACCTTC. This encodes CASSEGGQTYGYTF.

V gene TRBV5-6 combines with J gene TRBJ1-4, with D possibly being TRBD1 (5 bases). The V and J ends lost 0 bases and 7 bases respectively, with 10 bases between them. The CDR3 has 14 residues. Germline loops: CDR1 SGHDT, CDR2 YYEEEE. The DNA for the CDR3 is TGTGCCAGCAGCTTGGCCGGACAATCTGAAAAACTGTTTTTT. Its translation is CASSLAGQSEKLFF.

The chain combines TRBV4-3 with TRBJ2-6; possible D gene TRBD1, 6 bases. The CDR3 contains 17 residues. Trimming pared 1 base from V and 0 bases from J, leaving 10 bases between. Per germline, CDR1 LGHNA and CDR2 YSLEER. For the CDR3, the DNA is TGCGCCAGCAGCCAAGGGTGGGGGCTCTCTGGGGCCAACGTCCTGACTTTC. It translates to CASSQGWGLSGANVLTF.

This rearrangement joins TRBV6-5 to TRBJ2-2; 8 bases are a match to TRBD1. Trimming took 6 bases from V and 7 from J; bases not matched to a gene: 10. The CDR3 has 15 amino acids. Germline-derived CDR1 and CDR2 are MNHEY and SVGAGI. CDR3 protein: CASREGQVLDGELFF. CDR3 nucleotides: TGTGCCAGCAGAGAGGGACAGGTTTTGGACGGGGAGCTGTTTTTT.

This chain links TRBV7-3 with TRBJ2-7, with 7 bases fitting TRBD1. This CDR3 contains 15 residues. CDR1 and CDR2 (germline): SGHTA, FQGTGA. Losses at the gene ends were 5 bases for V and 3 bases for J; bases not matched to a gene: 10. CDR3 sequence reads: CASSLGPGGNYEQYF. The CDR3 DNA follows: TGTGCCAGCAGCCTAGGCCCAGGGGGAAACTACGAGCAGTACTTC.

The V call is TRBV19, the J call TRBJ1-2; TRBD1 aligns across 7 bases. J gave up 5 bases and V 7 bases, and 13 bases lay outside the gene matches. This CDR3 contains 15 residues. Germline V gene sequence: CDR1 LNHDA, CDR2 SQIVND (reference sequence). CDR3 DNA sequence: TGTGCCAGTACCCCAGGGGGGCCCATGGGATATGGCTACACCTTC. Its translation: CASTPGGPMGYGYTF.

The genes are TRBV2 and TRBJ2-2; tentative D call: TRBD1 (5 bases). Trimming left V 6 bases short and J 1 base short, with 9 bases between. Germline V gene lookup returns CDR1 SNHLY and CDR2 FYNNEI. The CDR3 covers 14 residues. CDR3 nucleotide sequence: TGTGCCAGCAGCCAGGGATGGAACACCGGGGAGCTGTTTTTT. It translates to CASSQGWNTGELFF.

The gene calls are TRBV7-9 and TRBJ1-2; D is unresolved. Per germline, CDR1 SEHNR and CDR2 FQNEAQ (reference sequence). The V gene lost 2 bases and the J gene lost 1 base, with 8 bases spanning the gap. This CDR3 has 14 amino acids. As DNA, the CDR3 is TGTGCCAGCAGCTTAACGACTTTTAACTATGGCTACACCTTC. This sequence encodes CASSLTTFNYGYTF.

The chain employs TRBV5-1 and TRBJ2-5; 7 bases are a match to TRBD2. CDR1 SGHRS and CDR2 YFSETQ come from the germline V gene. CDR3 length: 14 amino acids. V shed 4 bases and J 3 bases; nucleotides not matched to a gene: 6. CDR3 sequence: CASSLGGVEETQYF. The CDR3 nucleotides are TGCGCCAGCAGCCTGGGGGGGGTCGAAGAGACCCAGTACTTC.